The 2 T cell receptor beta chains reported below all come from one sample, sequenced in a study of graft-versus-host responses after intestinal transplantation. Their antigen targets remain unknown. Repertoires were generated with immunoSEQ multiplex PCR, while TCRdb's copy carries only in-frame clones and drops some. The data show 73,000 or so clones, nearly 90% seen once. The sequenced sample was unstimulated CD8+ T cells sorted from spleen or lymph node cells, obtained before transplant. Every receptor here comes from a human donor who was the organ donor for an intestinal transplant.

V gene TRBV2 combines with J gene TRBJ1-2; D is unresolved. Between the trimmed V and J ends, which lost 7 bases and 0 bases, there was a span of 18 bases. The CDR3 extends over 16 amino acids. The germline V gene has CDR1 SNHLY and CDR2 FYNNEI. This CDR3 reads CASMLWALQANYGYTF. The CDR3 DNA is TGTGCCAGCATGCTATGGGCCTTACAAGCTAACTATGGCTACACCTTC.

CDR3 residues: CASSQVLRTGADYGYTF. CDR3 coding DNA: TGCGCCAGCAGCCAAGTTCTCAGGACAGGGGCAGACTATGGCTACACCTTC. This sequence joins TRBV4-1 and TRBJ1-2; 9 nucleotides line up with TRBD1. The V gene's germline CDR1 is MGHRA and CDR2 YSYEKL. CDR3 length equals 17 residues. Trimming removed 1 base from V and 3 bases from J; junction bases left unmatched: 9.